The sequence of this T cell receptor beta chain was determined in a study of blood T cells in healthy people across ages. Next came a second PCR, run for roughly 7 to 12 cycles, which used a sample-barcoded 5' primer along with a J-beta primer mix. TCRdb reprocessed the 5' RACE reads via MiXCR and lists one record per CDR3 protein. The sample yields roughly 680,000 distinct CDR3 sequences, 45% to 50% seen once. Germline V gene lookup returns CDR1 SGHTA and CDR2 FQGTGA. Trimming cost V 5 bases and J 2 bases, with 10 bases left between them. There are 13 residues in the CDR3. The chain recombines TRBV7-3 with TRBJ2-7; D ambiguous. The specimen sequenced was blood. The clonotype was recovered from a woman in her sixties or seventies in good health. The CDR3 protein is CASSQTGAYEQYF. CDR3 in DNA: TGTGCCAGCAGCCAGACTGGCGCCTACGAGCAGTACTTC.